This T cell receptor beta chain was identified during a study of response to subunit inactivated influenza vaccine. Whole-study results and caveats: Few new T cells, the authors suggested, are recruited by each seasonal influenza vaccination.

Regarding this clonotype: Its antigen is unknown.

CDR1 and CDR2 (germline): KGHSH, LQKENI. J was trimmed by 6 bases and V by 8 bases; bases with no gene match: 9. The CDR3 length is 14 residues. TCRdb reanalysed the RT-PCR reads using MiXCR and keeps one entry per CDR3 protein. The sample consists of more than 450,000 distinct CDR3 sequences, 12% of them appearing once. The sequences come from PBMCs from blood, collected on the day of vaccination. The V gene is TRBV18, the J gene TRBJ2-3; TRBD1 agrees at 9 bases. The receptor was isolated from a man between 45 and 60 years old who received an inactivated influenza vaccine. DNA of the CDR3: TGTGCCAGCATACGGACAGGGGCTGGGGATACGCAGTATTTT. This gives the protein CASIRTGAGDTQYF.